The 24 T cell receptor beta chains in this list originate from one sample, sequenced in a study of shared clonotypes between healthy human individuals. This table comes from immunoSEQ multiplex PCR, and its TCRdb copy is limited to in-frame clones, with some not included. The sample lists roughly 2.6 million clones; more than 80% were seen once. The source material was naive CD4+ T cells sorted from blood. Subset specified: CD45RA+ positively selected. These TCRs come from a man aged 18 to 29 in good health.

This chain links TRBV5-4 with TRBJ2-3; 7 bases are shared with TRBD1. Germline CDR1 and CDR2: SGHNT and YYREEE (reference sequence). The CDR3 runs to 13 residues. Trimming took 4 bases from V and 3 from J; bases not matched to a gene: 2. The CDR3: CASSRGQTDTQYF. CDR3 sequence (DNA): TGTGCCAGCAGCAGGGGACAGACAGATACGCAGTATTTT.

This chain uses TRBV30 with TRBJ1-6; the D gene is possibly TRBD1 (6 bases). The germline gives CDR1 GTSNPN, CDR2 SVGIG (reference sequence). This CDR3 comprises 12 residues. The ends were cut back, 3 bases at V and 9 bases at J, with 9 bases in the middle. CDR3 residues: CAWREGVSPLHF. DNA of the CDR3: TGTGCCTGGAGGGAGGGGGTTTCACCCCTCCACTTT.

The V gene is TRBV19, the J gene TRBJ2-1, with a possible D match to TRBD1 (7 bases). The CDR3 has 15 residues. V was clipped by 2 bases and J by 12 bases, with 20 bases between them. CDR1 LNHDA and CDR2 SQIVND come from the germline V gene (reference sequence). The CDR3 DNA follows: TGTGCCAGTAGTATAAGGGCAGGGGGTAGCGGACTGCAGTTCTTC. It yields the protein CASSIRAGGSGLQFF.

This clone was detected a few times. The CDR3 DNA sequence: TGTGCCAGCAGCCTCGTGGTAGAAGTCTCTGAAGCTTTCTTT. It is translated as CASSLVVEVSEAFF. V is TRBV7-9 and J is TRBJ1-1; D not resolved. This CDR3 region has 14 residues. The V gene's germline CDR1 is SEHNR and CDR2 FQNEAQ (reference sequence). Trimming took 5 bases from V and 6 from J, leaving 16 bases between them.

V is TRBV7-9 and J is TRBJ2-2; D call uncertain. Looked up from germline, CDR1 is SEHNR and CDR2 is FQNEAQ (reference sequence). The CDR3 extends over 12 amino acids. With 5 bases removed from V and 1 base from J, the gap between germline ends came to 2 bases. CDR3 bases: TGTGCCAGCAGCATGAACACCGGGGAGCTGTTTTTT. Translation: CASSMNTGELFF.

The CDR3 sequence: CAISPTSGGPNTGELFF. Here the CDR3 DNA reads TGTGCCATCAGTCCGACTAGCGGGGGACCGAACACCGGGGAGCTGTTTTTT. The V gene is TRBV10-3, the J gene TRBJ2-2; 12 bases line up with TRBD2. Germline lookup yields CDR1 ENHRY and CDR2 SYGVKD. This CDR3 has 17 amino acids. Trimming took 5 bases from V and 0 from J; bases not matched to a gene: 4.

CDR3 sequence (DNA): TGTGCCAGCAGCTTACTTGGCAGGGGGGGAATAGAGACCCAGTACTTC. This translates into CASSLLGRGGIETQYF. The chain has TRBV7-2 and TRBJ2-5; D is possibly TRBD1 or TRBD2 (7 bases each). V was clipped by 2 bases and J by 4 bases, with 17 bases between them. The CDR3 totals 16 residues. The germline V gene has CDR1 SGHTA and CDR2 FQGNSA.

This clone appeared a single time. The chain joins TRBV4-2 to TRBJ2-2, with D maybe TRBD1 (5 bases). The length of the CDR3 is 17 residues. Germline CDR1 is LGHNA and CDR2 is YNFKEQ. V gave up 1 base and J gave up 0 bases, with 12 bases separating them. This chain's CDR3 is CASSQGRQGANTGELFF. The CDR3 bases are TGTGCCAGCAGCCAAGGCCGGCAGGGCGCGAACACCGGGGAGCTGTTTTTT.

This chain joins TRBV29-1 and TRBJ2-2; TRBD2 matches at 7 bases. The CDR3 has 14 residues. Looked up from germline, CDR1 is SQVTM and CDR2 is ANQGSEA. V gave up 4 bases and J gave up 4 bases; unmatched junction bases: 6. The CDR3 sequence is CSVVAGVLTGELFF. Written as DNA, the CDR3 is TGCAGCGTTGTTGCGGGAGTACTCACCGGGGAGCTGTTTTTT.

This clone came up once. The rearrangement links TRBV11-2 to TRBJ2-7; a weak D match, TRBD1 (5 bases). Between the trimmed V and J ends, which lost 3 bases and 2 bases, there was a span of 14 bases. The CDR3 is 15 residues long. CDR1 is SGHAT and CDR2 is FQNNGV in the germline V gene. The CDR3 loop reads CASSLESGPTYEQYF. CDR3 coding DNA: TGTGCCAGCAGCTTGGAGTCAGGGCCCACCTACGAGCAGTACTTC. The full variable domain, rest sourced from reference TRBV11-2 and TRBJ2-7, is EAGVAQSPRYKIIEKRQSVAFWCNPISGHATLYWYQQILGQGPKLLIQFQNNGVVDDSQLPKDRFSAERLKGVDSTLKIQPAKLEDSAVYLCASSLESGPTYEQYFGPGTRLTVT.

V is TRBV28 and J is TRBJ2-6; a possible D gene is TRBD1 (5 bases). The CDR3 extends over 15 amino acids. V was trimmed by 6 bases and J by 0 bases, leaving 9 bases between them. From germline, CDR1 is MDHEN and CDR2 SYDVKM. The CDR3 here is CASSLTVSGANVLTF. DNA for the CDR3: TGTGCCAGCAGCTTGACAGTCTCTGGGGCCAACGTCCTGACTTTC.

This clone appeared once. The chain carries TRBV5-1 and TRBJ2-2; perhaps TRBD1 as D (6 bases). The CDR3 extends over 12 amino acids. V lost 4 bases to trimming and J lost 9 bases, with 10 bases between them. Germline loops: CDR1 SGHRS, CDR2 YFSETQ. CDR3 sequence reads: CASSQDSRELFF. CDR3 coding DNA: TGCGCCAGCAGCCAGGACAGCAGGGAGCTGTTTTTT.

CDR3 in amino acids: CASSQGRGQGNTGELFF. The DNA of the CDR3 is TGTGCCAGCAGCCAAGGCCGCGGACAGGGGAACACCGGGGAGCTGTTTTTT. The gene calls are TRBV7-9 and TRBJ2-2, with 8 bases fitting TRBD1. CDR1 and CDR2 (germline): SEHNR, FQNEAQ (reference sequence). The CDR3 totals 17 residues. V lost 5 bases and J lost 1; bases outside the gene matches: 9.

Here the CDR3 DNA reads TGCGCCAGCGCCCGGGACAGATACTACGAGCAGTACTTC. Residues: CASARDRYYEQYF. The J gene is TRBJ2-7, the V gene TRBV5-1, with 7 bases fitting TRBD1. The CDR3 contains 13 residues. The trim removed 7 bases at V and 3 bases at J, leaving 7 bases unmatched. Germline CDR1 and CDR2: SGHRS and YFSETQ.

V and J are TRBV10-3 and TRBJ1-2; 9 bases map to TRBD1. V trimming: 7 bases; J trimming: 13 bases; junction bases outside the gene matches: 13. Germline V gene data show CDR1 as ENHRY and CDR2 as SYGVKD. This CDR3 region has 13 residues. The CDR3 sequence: CAITPLDRGFRTF. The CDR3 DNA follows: TGTGCCATCACCCCCTTGGACAGGGGCTTTCGCACCTTC.

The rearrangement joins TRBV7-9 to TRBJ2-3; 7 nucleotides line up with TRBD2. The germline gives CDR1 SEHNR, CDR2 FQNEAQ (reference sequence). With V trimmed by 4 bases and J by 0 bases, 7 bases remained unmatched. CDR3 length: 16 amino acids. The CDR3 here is CASSSLGGYSTDTQYF. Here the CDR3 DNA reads TGTGCCAGCAGCTCTCTCGGGGGGTATAGCACAGATACGCAGTATTTT.

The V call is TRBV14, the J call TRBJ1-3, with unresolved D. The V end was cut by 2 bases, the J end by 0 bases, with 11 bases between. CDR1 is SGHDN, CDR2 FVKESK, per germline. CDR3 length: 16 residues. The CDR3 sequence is CASSQRLFSSGNTIYF. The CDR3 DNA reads TGTGCCAGCAGCCAAAGGCTTTTTAGCTCTGGAAACACCATATATTTT.

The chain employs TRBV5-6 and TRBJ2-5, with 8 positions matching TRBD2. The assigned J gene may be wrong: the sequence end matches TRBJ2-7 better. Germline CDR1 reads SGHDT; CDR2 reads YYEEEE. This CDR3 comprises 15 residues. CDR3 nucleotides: TGTGCCAGCAGCTTGGTGGCGGGGGGTGGATACGAGCAGTACTTC. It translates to CASSLVAGGGYEQYF.

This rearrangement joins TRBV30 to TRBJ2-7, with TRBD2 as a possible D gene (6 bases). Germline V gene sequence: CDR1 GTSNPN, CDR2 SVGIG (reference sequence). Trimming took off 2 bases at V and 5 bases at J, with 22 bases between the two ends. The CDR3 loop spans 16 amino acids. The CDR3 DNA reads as TGTGCCTGGAGTTTCGGGACCCCTGGAGGGGTGGACGAGCAGTACTTC. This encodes CAWSFGTPGGVDEQYF.

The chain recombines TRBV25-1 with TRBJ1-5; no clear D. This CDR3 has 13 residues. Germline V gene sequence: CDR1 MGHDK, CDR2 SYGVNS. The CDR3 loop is CAEPERFNQPQHF. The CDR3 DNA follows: TGTGCTGAGCCAGAAAGGTTCAATCAGCCCCAGCATTTT.

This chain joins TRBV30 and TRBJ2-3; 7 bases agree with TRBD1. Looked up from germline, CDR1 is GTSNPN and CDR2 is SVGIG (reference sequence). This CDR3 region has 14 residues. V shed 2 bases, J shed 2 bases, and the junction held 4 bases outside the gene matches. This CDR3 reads CAWSSRGLTDTQYF. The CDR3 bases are TGTGCCTGGAGTAGTAGGGGGCTCACAGATACGCAGTATTTT.

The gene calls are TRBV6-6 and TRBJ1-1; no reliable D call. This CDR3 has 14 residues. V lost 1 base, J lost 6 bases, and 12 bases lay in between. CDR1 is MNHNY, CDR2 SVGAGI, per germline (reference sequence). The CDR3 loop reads CASSYLNDMAEAFF. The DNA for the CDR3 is TGTGCCAGCAGTTACTTAAACGACATGGCTGAAGCTTTCTTT.

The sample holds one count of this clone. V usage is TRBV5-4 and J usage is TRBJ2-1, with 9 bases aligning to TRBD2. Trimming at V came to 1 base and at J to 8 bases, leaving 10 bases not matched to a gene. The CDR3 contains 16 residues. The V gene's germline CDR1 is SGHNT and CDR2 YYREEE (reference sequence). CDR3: CASSLWVAGVVDEQFF. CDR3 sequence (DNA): TGTGCCAGCAGCTTGTGGGTAGCGGGAGTGGTAGATGAGCAGTTCTTC.

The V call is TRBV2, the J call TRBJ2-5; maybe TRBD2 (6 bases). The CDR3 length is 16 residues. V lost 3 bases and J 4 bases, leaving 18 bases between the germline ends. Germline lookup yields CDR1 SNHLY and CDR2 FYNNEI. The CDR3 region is CASSEPLGLLRETQYF. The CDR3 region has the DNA TGTGCCAGCAGTGAGCCCCTCGGACTACTCAGAGAGACCCAGTACTTC.